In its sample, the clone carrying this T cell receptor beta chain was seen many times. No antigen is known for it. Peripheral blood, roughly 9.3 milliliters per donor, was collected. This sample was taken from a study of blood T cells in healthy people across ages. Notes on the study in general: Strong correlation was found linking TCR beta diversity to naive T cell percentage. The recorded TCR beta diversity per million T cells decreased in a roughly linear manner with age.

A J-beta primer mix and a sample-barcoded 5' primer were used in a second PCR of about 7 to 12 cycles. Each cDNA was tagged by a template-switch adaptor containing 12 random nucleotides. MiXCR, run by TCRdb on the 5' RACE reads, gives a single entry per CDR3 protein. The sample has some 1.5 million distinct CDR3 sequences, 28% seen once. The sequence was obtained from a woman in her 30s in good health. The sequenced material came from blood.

CDR3 DNA: TGTGCCAGCAGCTCGGGACTAGCGGGGGGGCCGATCTACGAGCAGTACTTC. Protein sequence: CASSSGLAGGPIYEQYF. The rearrangement links TRBV7-9 to TRBJ2-4, with TRBD2 matching 16 bases. The J call may be incorrect, as the DNA end agrees better with TRBJ2-7. Germline V lookup: CDR1 SEHNR, CDR2 FQNEAQ (reference sequence). The CDR3 totals 17 residues.